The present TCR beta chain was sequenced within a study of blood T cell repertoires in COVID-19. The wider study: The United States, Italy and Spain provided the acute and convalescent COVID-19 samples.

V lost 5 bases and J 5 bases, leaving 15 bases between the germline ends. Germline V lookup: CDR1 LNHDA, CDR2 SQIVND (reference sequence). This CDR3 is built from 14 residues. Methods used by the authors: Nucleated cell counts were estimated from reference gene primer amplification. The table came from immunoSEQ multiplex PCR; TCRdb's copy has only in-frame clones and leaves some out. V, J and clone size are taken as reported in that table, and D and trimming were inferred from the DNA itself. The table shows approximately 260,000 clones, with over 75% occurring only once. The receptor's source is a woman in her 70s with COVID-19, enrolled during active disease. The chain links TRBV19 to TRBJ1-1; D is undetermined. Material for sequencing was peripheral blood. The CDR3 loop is CASSVPREGTEAFF. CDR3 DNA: TGTGCCAGTAGTGTACCCAGAGAGGGAACTGAAGCTTTCTTT.